These T cell receptor beta chains were read from a single sample in a study of glioma-infiltrating T cells after dendritic cell vaccination. Repertoires were generated with immunoSEQ multiplex PCR, while TCRdb's copy carries only in-frame clones and drops some. The sample carries 65,000 to 80,000 clones, more than 75% recorded once. The specimen was blood, collected after dendritic cell vaccination. Receptors were obtained from a human donor with glioblastoma. The CDR3 runs from the conserved cysteine through the conserved F or W. A D gene is named only where the DNA matches it firmly. Where a row states a size, it is once, few, many or the class of an expanded clone; other rows omit it.

TRBV2,-,once,TRBJ1-1,CASSGPGDYTEAFF,TGTGCCAGCAGTGGCCCCGGGGACTACACTGAAGCTTTCTTT
TRBV7-8,TRBD2,-,TRBJ2-7,CASRVGGDPYEQYF,TGTGCCAGCAGGGTGGGGGGGGACCCCTACGAGCAGTACTTC
TRBV6-6,TRBD2,-,TRBJ2-5,CASTLGLANQETQYF,TGTGCCAGCACCTTAGGACTAGCCAACCAAGAGACCCAGTACTTC
TRBV7-6,TRBD1,-,TRBJ1-5,CASSKDRGDMYSNQPQHF,TGTGCCAGCAGCAAGGACAGGGGCGATATGTATAGCAATCAGCCCCAGCATTTT
TRBV10-3,-,-,TRBJ2-3,CAISDSRVGDTQYF,TGTGCCATCAGTGATTCCAGGGTAGGTGATACGCAGTATTTT
TRBV6-1,-,-,TRBJ2-3,CASTRLTDTQYF,TGTGCCAGCACTAGACTCACAGATACGCAGTATTTT
TRBV5-1,TRBD1,-,TRBJ2-3,CASSGTQGAGDTQYF,TGCGCCAGCAGCGGCACACAGGGGGCAGGAGATACGCAGTATTTT
TRBV2,TRBD2,once,TRBJ2-2,CASSRGDSTSGRGAGELFF,TGTGCCAGCAGTCGTGGAGATTCAACTAGCGGTAGGGGGGCCGGGGAGCTGTTTTTT
TRBV4-2,TRBD2,-,TRBJ2-3,CASRETSGGSDTQYF,TGTGCCAGCAGGGAGACTAGCGGGGGCTCAGATACGCAGTATTTT
TRBV6-4,TRBD1,-,TRBJ1-2,CASSATGQGLYGYTF,TGTGCCAGCAGTGCCACGGGACAGGGGCTCTATGGCTACACCTTC
TRBV6-1,-,-,TRBJ2-3,CASSEGAGLDTQYF,TGTGCCAGCAGTGAAGGGGCAGGGTTAGATACGCAGTATTTT
TRBV7-9,TRBD1,-,TRBJ1-6,CASSSRQGVGYSPLHF,TGTGCCAGCAGCTCAAGACAGGGGGTAGGGTATTCACCCCTCCACTTT
TRBV25-1,TRBD2,once,TRBJ2-3,CASSELGGSSTDTQYF,TGTGCCAGCAGTGAACTCGGGGGGTCTAGCACAGATACGCAGTATTTT
TRBV5-1,-,-,TRBJ2-4,CASSLEGWGGPVKNIQYF,TGCGCCAGCAGCTTGGAGGGGTGGGGGGGGCCGGTCAAAAACATTCAGTACTTC
TRBV6-6,-,few,TRBJ2-7,CASSWGIGAYEQYF,TGTGCCAGCAGCTGGGGCATAGGGGCCTACGAGCAGTACTTC
TRBV2,TRBD2,-,TRBJ2-2,CASKIAGGPTGELFF,TGTGCCAGCAAAATAGCGGGAGGGCCAACCGGGGAGCTGTTTTTT
TRBV15,TRBD1,few,TRBJ2-1,CATSRKTGTGFNEQFF,TGTGCCACCAGCAGAAAGACCGGGACAGGGTTTAATGAGCAGTTCTTC
TRBV7-9,-,-,TRBJ1-2,CASSSGDSLAGYTF,TGTGCCAGCAGCTCCGGGGACTCCTTAGCTGGCTACACCTTC
TRBV18,-,-,TRBJ1-1,CASSPDSRTEAFF,TGTGCCAGCTCGCCGGACAGTCGCACTGAAGCTTTCTTT
TRBV27,TRBD2,-,TRBJ2-7,CASSLQGVLAGSYEQYF,TGTGCCAGCAGTTTACAAGGCGTACTAGCGGGGTCCTACGAGCAGTACTTC
TRBV5-4,TRBD1,-,TRBJ1-4,CASSGGQGPKKLFF,TGTGCCAGCAGCGGGGGACAGGGGCCAAAAAAACTGTTTTTT
TRBV19,TRBD1,-,TRBJ2-5,CAKSLGDSPGAKETQYF,TGTGCCAAAAGCCTTGGGGACAGCCCCGGGGCAAAAGAGACCCAGTACTTC
TRBV7-9,TRBD1,-,TRBJ2-5,CASSFGQGDQETQYF,TGTGCCAGCAGCTTCGGACAGGGTGATCAAGAGACCCAGTACTTC
TRBV14,-,-,TRBJ2-2,CASSQQLNTGELFF,TGTGCCAGCAGCCAACAGTTGAACACCGGGGAGCTGTTTTTT
TRBV7-2,TRBD1,-,TRBJ1-2,CASSSDRVYGYTF,TGTGCCAGCAGCTCGGACAGGGTCTATGGCTACACCTTC
TRBV4-1,TRBD2,-,TRBJ2-7,CASSQDTGRENEQYF,TGCGCCAGCAGCCAAGACACCGGGAGGGAGAACGAGCAGTACTTC
TRBV11-2,-,-,TRBJ2-7,CASSSFHEQYF,TGTGCCAGCAGCTCCTTCCACGAGCAGTACTTC
TRBV5-8,TRBD1,-,TRBJ2-7,CASSWRSGTDYEQYF,TGTGCCAGCAGCTGGCGGTCCGGGACAGACTACGAGCAGTACTTC
TRBV18,TRBD1,-,TRBJ1-2,CASSQVAGTGAEGYTF,TGTGCCAGCTCACAAGTAGCCGGGACAGGGGCTGAGGGCTACACCTTC
TRBV5-1,-,-,TRBJ2-7,CASSLYKQGYEQYF,TGCGCCAGCAGCTTGTACAAACAGGGATACGAGCAGTACTTC
TRBV5-1,TRBD2,-,TRBJ2-1,CASSPGGGGGRYNEQFF,TGCGCCAGCAGCCCGGGAGGGGGAGGGGGGCGATACAATGAGCAGTTCTTC
TRBV7-2,TRBD2,-,TRBJ2-7,CASSASGTSGRLPYYEQYF,TGTGCCAGCAGCGCGTCCGGGACTAGCGGGAGGCTCCCATACTACGAGCAGTACTTC
TRBV6-1,-,-,TRBJ1-5,CVSSEGVEGVNQPQHF,TGTGTCAGCAGTGAAGGTGTCGAAGGGGTCAATCAGCCCCAGCATTTT
TRBV19,TRBD1,-,TRBJ1-1,CASSMKGAKTEAFF,TGTGCCAGTAGTATGAAGGGGGCTAAGACTGAAGCTTTCTTT
TRBV29-1,-,-,TRBJ1-1,CSVGIAAGNTEAFF,TGCAGCGTTGGCATTGCAGCAGGGAACACTGAAGCTTTCTTT
TRBV7-2,-,-,TRBJ2-5,CASSPTPRETQYF,TGTGCCAGCAGCCCCACCCCCAGGGAGACCCAGTACTTC
TRBV15,TRBD2,-,TRBJ2-2,CATSFPGVAGGTGELFF,TGTGCCACCAGCTTCCCCGGGGTAGCGGGAGGCACCGGGGAGCTGTTTTTT
TRBV19,TRBD1,-,TRBJ1-1,CASSFQDRGRGTEAFF,TGTGCCAGTAGTTTCCAGGACAGGGGGCGGGGCACTGAAGCTTTCTTT
TRBV5-1,-,-,TRBJ1-4,CASSLGAAEKLFF,TGCGCCAGCAGCTTGGGGGCAGCTGAAAAACTGTTTTTT
TRBV27,-,-,TRBJ2-1,CASSPTGPAYNEQFF,TGTGCCAGCAGTCCGACAGGCCCGGCCTACAATGAGCAGTTCTTC
TRBV5-4,TRBD1,-,TRBJ2-2,CASKLPGQANTGELFF,TGTGCCAGCAAATTACCGGGACAGGCGAACACCGGGGAGCTGTTTTTT
TRBV19,-,-,TRBJ2-7,CASSMQGIGPYEQYF,TGTGCCAGTAGTATGCAGGGTATAGGGCCCTACGAGCAGTACTTC
TRBV18,TRBD1,-,TRBJ2-1,CASSPGQVGTEQFF,TGTGCCAGCTCACCGGGACAGGTGGGTACTGAGCAGTTCTTC
TRBV19,TRBD1,once,TRBJ1-1,CASSIGTGNTEAFF,TGTGCCAGTAGTATCGGGACAGGGAACACTGAAGCTTTCTTT
TRBV11-2,-,-,TRBJ1-4,CASSLVGRAEEKLFF,TGTGCCAGCAGCTTAGTTGGCAGGGCGGAGGAAAAACTGTTTTTT
TRBV7-8,TRBD1,-,TRBJ1-2,CASSLGQGRYYGYTF,TGTGCCAGCAGCTTAGGACAGGGTCGATATTATGGCTACACCTTC
TRBV27,-,-,TRBJ2-3,CASTRVGTDTQYF,TGTGCCAGCACGCGGGTCGGGACAGATACGCAGTATTTT
TRBV5-1,TRBD1,-,TRBJ1-4,CASSLTGGEEKLFF,TGCGCCAGCAGCTTGACAGGGGGCGAGGAAAAACTGTTTTTT
TRBV4-1,-,-,TRBJ2-3,CASSQRPRTSTDTQYF,TGCGCCAGCAGCCAACGACCCAGGACTAGCACAGATACGCAGTATTTT
TRBV6-4,-,-,TRBJ2-3,CASSDVGVGTQYF,TGTGCCAGCAGTGATGTCGGGGTGGGCACGCAGTATTTT
TRBV5-4,-,once,TRBJ2-3,CASSLTGTYNPHTQYF,TGTGCCAGCAGCCTGACCGGGACTTACAACCCCCATACGCAGTATTTT
TRBV5-5,-,-,TRBJ1-5,CASSSRGVGGLGNQPQHF,TGTGCCAGCAGCTCACGGGGGGTAGGGGGACTTGGCAATCAGCCCCAGCATTTT
TRBV7-9,-,-,TRBJ2-5,CASSLGQKETQYF,TGTGCCAGCAGCTTAGGACAGAAAGAGACCCAGTACTTC
TRBV2,-,-,TRBJ2-4,CASSEAGKNIQYF,TGTGCCAGCAGTGAAGCCGGCAAAAACATTCAGTACTTC
TRBV5-1,-,-,TRBJ2-1,CASSLMDSPRNEQFF,TGCGCCAGCAGCCTCATGGACTCGCCCCGCAATGAGCAGTTCTTC
TRBV6-1,-,-,TRBJ1-1,CASLRGGLDTEAFF,TGTGCCAGCCTCCGCGGAGGGCTAGACACTGAAGCTTTCTTT
TRBV7-9,TRBD1,-,TRBJ2-7,CASSPLRLDRGYEQYF,TGTGCCAGCAGCCCACTCCGGTTGGACAGGGGGTACGAGCAGTACTTC
TRBV19,-,-,TRBJ2-3,CASSIDGRGDTQYF,TGTGCCAGTAGTATAGATGGAAGGGGGGATACGCAGTATTTT
TRBV6-1,-,-,TRBJ1-1,CASSDHRSLEAFF,TGTGCCAGCAGTGATCACAGATCCCTCGAAGCTTTCTTT